This TCR beta chain was found in a study of regulatory T cells in long-lasting Graves disease. Construction of TCR beta libraries relied on iRepertoire HTBI primers and on Arm-PCR targeting CDR3 regions. TCRdb reprocessed the multiplex PCR reads via MiXCR and lists one record per CDR3 protein. This table holds some 370,000 distinct CDR3 sequences, approximately 23% found once. Germline CDR1 is SGHTA and CDR2 is FQGNSA. With V trimmed by 5 bases and J by 3 bases, 4 bases remained unmatched. The CDR3 is made up of 13 amino acids. The sample's time point: persistent/refractory GD, antithyroid drugs over 5 years with positive TRAb. Isolated PBMC RNA provided the starting material for the TCR library.

The clonotype comes from a woman aged 40 to 55 with Graves disease. V usage is TRBV7-2 and J usage is TRBJ2-7; 7 bases agree with TRBD1. The sample consisted of peripheral blood mononuclear cells (PBMCs), taken when the disease was refractory, from a patient treated with antithyroid drugs. The CDR3 nucleotides read TGTGCCAGCAGCCGGAACAGGGGCTACGAGCAGTACTTC. Its protein is CASSRNRGYEQYF.